One sample yielded the 19 T cell receptor beta chains listed below, sequenced in a study of vaccination and CD4 T cells after COVID-19. These TCRs are of unknown antigen specificity. Specified treatment: approximately 9-day PBMC culture with coronavirus spike peptide pools or control peptides (ViraFEST assay). Sequencing of DNA taken from cultured CD4+ T cells relied on the Oncomine TCR Beta short-read assay. A single record per CDR3 protein comes from TCRdb applying MiXCR to the PCR reads. The sample yields approximately 15,000 distinct CDR3 sequences, around 50% seen once. The material sequenced was CD4+ T cells from blood, cultured in vitro. The receptors were gathered from a human donor who had recovered from COVID-19.

J is TRBJ2-4 and V is TRBV6-5; D gene uncertain. Trimming cost V 2 bases and J 0 bases, with 5 bases left between them. CDR1 and CDR2 (germline): MNHEY, SVGAGI. The CDR3 is 14 residues long. This CDR3 is CASSYGLAKNIQYF. Written as DNA, the CDR3 is TGTGCCAGCAGTTACGGGCTAGCCAAAAACATTCAGTACTTC.

V is TRBV30 and J is TRBJ2-1, with D possibly being TRBD2 (6 bases). V shed 2 bases and J shed 9 bases, with 17 bases lying between them. The CDR3 contains 14 residues. The germline V gene encodes CDR1 GTSNPN and CDR2 SVGIG (reference sequence). The CDR3 region is CAWSSLARPTEQFF. The CDR3 DNA follows: TGTGCCTGGAGTTCACTAGCCCGACCCACTGAGCAGTTCTTC. Based on the CDR3 plus reference TRBV30 and TRBJ2-1, the full variable domain is SQTIHQWPATLVQPVGSPLSLECTVEGTSNPNLYWYRQAAGRGLQLLFYSVGIGQISSEVPQNLSASRPQDRQFILSSKKLLLSDSGFYLCAWSSLARPTEQFFGPGTRLTVL.

The chain uses TRBV5-8 and TRBJ2-1; a possible D gene is TRBD2 (6 bases). Germline V lookup: CDR1 SGHTS, CDR2 YDEGEE. There are 15 residues in the CDR3. Trimming took off 4 bases at V and 5 bases at J, with 16 bases between the two ends. The CDR3 protein is CASSAFAGWNNEQFF. In DNA form, the CDR3 reads TGTGCCAGCAGCGCATTTGCGGGGTGGAACAATGAGCAGTTCTTC.

J is TRBJ2-1 and V is TRBV12-3 or TRBV12-4, with unresolved D. The CDR3 covers 12 residues. The V gene lost 7 bases and the J gene lost 7 bases, with 11 bases spanning the gap. The CDR3 DNA is TGTGCCAGCACCCAGACTCCTAATGAGCAGTTCTTC. This codes for CASTQTPNEQFF.

A word on this clonotype: At one end, the junction sequence differs from germline, possibly due to a read error. This sequence joins TRBV10-3 and TRBJ1-6; 10 bases are a match to TRBD1. The CDR3 spans 15 residues. Germline-derived CDR1 and CDR2 are ENHRY and SYGVKD. CDR3 residues: CATSGPGQGNSPLHF. The CDR3 region has the DNA TGTGCCACCAGTGGCCCGGGACAGGGGAATTCACCCCTCCACTTT.

CDR3 sequence reads: CASSQATLGDTGELFF. The CDR3 nucleotides are TGCGCCAGCAGCCAAGCCACCCTGGGGGACACCGGGGAGCTGTTTTTT. J is TRBJ2-2 and V is TRBV4-1; either TRBD1 or TRBD2 may fit D (5 bases each). The CDR3 extends over 16 amino acids. V lost 1 base and J lost 3, with 12 bases in between. Germline CDR1 reads MGHRA; CDR2 reads YSYEKL.

There are a few counts of this clonotype. This chain links TRBV20-1 with TRBJ1-1, with 7 bases that match TRBD1. Germline CDR1 DFQATT, CDR2 SNEGSKA (reference sequence). This CDR3 is 14 amino acids long. The J segment lost 3 bases and the V segment lost 0 bases, leaving 4 bases of the junction unmatched. The CDR3 loop reads CSARDVQGHTEAFF. CDR3 nucleotides: TGCAGTGCTAGAGATGTACAGGGGCACACTGAAGCTTTCTTT.

The J gene is TRBJ2-7, the V gene TRBV20-1; D assignment may be TRBD1 or TRBD2 (5 bases each). Germline V gives CDR1 DFQATT, CDR2 SNEGSKA (reference sequence). This CDR3 contains 14 residues. The V end lost 3 bases, the J end lost 0 bases, and 12 bases lay between the germline ends. CDR3 coding DNA: TGCAGTGCTAGGCCCCCGGGGCCCTCCTACGAGCAGTACTTC. It yields the protein CSARPPGPSYEQYF.

The sample holds a few counts of this clonotype. The rearrangement uses TRBV2 and TRBJ1-5, with D maybe TRBD1 (5 bases). The V end lost 6 bases, the J end lost 0 bases, and 9 bases lay between the germline ends. From germline, CDR1 is SNHLY and CDR2 FYNNEI. This CDR3 contains 14 residues. This chain's CDR3 is CASRAGLSNQPQHF. DNA for the CDR3: TGTGCCAGCAGGGCGGGACTTAGCAATCAGCCCCAGCATTTT.

V usage is TRBV20-1 and J usage is TRBJ2-1; 8 nucleotides agree with TRBD2. The CDR3 has 16 amino acids. The germline V gene encodes CDR1 DFQATT and CDR2 SNEGSKA (reference sequence). V gave up 2 bases and J gave up 0 bases; unmatched junction bases: 6. The CDR3 DNA reads TGCAGTGCTAGACAATTAGCGGGGCGCTCCTACAATGAGCAGTTCTTC. Its protein product is CSARQLAGRSYNEQFF.

The chain carries TRBV11-2 and TRBJ2-3; D may be TRBD2 (6 bases). V was shortened by 4 bases and J by 0 bases, with 11 bases between the two germline ends. Looked up from germline, CDR1 is SGHAT and CDR2 is FQNNGV. This CDR3 has 15 residues. The DNA for the CDR3 is TGTGCCAGCAGCTATCGGGGGTACAGCACAGATACGCAGTATTTT. As protein: CASSYRGYSTDTQYF.

V is TRBV7-6 and J is TRBJ2-2; TRBD2 aligns across 9 bases. From germline, CDR1 is SGHVS and CDR2 FNYEAQ. The CDR3 is 17 residues long. V trimming: 2 bases; J trimming: 4 bases; junction bases outside the gene matches: 8. CDR3 DNA sequence: TGTGCCAGCAGCTTAATATTAGCGGGAGTGGGCACCGGGGAGCTGTTTTTT. This codes for CASSLILAGVGTGELFF.

The gene calls are TRBV20-1 and TRBJ2-3; possibly TRBD2 for D (6 bases). V shed 6 bases and J shed 5 bases, with 21 bases lying between them. The germline V gene has CDR1 DFQATT and CDR2 SNEGSKA (reference sequence). This CDR3 is built from 15 residues. The CDR3 coding sequence is TGCAGTGCCCCCCGGCCCCCCCTAGCGTTAGATACGCAGTATTTT. This encodes CSAPRPPLALDTQYF.

The chain couples TRBV10-3 to TRBJ1-3; D not certain. Germline-derived CDR1 and CDR2 are ENHRY and SYGVKD. The V end was cut by 0 bases, the J end by 5 bases, with 2 bases between. The CDR3 is made up of 12 amino acids. CDR3 nucleotide sequence: TGTGCCATCAGTGAGTCTAGAAACACCATATATTTT. It codes for CAISESRNTIYF.

This clonotype is classed as medium-sized. The rearrangement joins TRBV5-6 to TRBJ1-2, with TRBD1 matching 9 bases. Germline CDR1 reads SGHDT; CDR2 reads YYEEEE. The CDR3 length is 15 residues. Unmatched junction bases numbered 4, after V lost 0 bases and J lost 4 bases. The CDR3 sequence: CASSLGGQGGYGYTF. CDR3 in DNA: TGTGCCAGCAGCTTGGGGGGACAGGGTGGCTATGGCTACACCTTC.

The gene calls are TRBV11-2 and TRBJ1-2; perhaps TRBD1 as D (5 bases). The germline V and J ends were trimmed by 0 bases and 7 bases, with 9 bases remaining between them. Germline V gene data show CDR1 as SGHAT and CDR2 as FQNNGV. The CDR3 spans 13 residues. Here the CDR3 reads CASSLDRDSGYTF. CDR3 nucleotides: TGTGCCAGCAGCTTAGACAGGGACTCTGGCTACACCTTC.

J is TRBJ1-1 and V is TRBV27, with 11 bases identical to TRBD1. Germline V gene lookup returns CDR1 MNHEY and CDR2 SMNVEV (reference sequence). After removal of 4 bases from V and 5 bases from J, the junction contained 6 bases not matched to a gene. The CDR3 runs to 15 residues. CDR3 nucleotide sequence: TGTGCCAGCAGTTCGGACAGGGGGCTAAGTACTGAAGCTTTCTTT. Its protein product is CASSSDRGLSTEAFF.

The CDR3 DNA sequence: TGTGCCAGCTCACCACTCGGGACAGACATGAACACTGAAGCTTTCTTT. It is translated as CASSPLGTDMNTEAFF. The rearrangement joins TRBV18 to TRBJ1-1, with 7 bases fitting TRBD1. The germline gives CDR1 KGHSH, CDR2 LQKENI. The CDR3 contains 16 residues. The V segment lost 1 base and the J segment 0 bases; nucleotides outside the gene matches: 5.

The V call is TRBV5-1, the J call TRBJ1-1, with D unresolved. The germline V gene has CDR1 SGHRS and CDR2 YFSETQ. Trimming shortened V by 3 bases and J by 5 bases, and 8 bases separated the two germline ends. This CDR3 has 12 residues. CDR3 region: CASSSTYTEAFF. The CDR3 DNA sequence: TGCGCCAGCAGCTCGACCTATACTGAAGCTTTCTTT. Together with reference TRBV5-1 and TRBJ1-1, the CDR3 gives the full variable domain: KAGVTQTPRYLIKTRGQQVTLSCSPISGHRSVSWYQQTPGQGLQFLFEYFSETQRNKGNFPGRFSGRQFSNSRSEMNVSTLELGDSALYLCASSSTYTEAFFGQGTRLTVV.